What follows are 2 T cell receptor beta chains derived from one specimen sequenced in a study of T-cell memory formation after mild COVID-19. One entry per CDR3 protein, called by TCRdb with MiXCR from the 5' RACE reads. The sample holds 180,000 or so distinct CDR3 sequences, under 20% seen once. The sample taken for sequencing was PBMCs or a T cell subset sorted from them (not recorded which). The source of these receptors is an adult woman who had mild COVID-19 (a few samples of this study predate the infection). Cell type and time point are not known.

This chain joins TRBV15 and TRBJ2-2; no definite D call. V lost 3 bases, J lost 4 bases, and 15 bases lay in between. The CDR3 is 16 residues long. The germline V gene has CDR1 LNHNV and CDR2 YYDKDF (reference sequence). CDR3 in DNA: TGTGCCACCAGCAGCGTCAATCCCTACCCCACCGGGGAGCTGTTTTTT. Its translation is CATSSVNPYPTGELFF.

This clonotype was counted many times. The genes are TRBV3-1 and TRBJ2-1, with TRBD1 matching 8 bases. V gave up 1 base and J gave up 1 base; unmatched junction bases: 0. The CDR3 spans 15 residues. Looked up from germline, CDR1 is LGHDT and CDR2 is YNNKEL (reference sequence). The CDR3 reads CASSQGQGSYNEQFF. CDR3 nucleotide sequence: TGTGCCAGCAGCCAAGGACAGGGGTCCTACAATGAGCAGTTCTTC.